The clone carrying this TCR beta chain came up many times. Its antigen remains unidentified. Trimming took off 6 bases at V and 7 bases at J, with 9 bases between the two ends. Looked up from germline, CDR1 is MDHEN and CDR2 is SYDVKM. This CDR3 is 11 amino acids long. This sample was included in a study of T cells in Graves' hyperthyroidism and ophthalmopathy. Study outcomes and limitations: Ophthalmopathy and stable hyperthyroidism were told apart by a 13 V-J model.

For the diagnoses, clinical symptoms, serum thyroxine and TRAb, thyroid ultrasound and orbital computed tomography were used. An approximately 10 ml volume of fresh peripheral blood provided the PBMCs. Amplification of TCR beta CDR3 regions was performed using RNA transcripts as template. The TCR CDR3 first-round RT-PCR relied on the HTBI primer set. Via MiXCR, TCRdb re-called the multiplex PCR reads, giving one row per CDR3 protein. The sample records approximately 360,000 distinct CDR3 sequences, about a sixth being singletons. This receptor was identified in a woman under 30 with Graves' hyperthyroidism that later progressed to Graves' ophthalmopathy. The gene calls are TRBV28 and TRBJ2-5; TRBD1 might be the D (6 bases). Sequenced sample: blood. The CDR3 bases are TGTGCCAGCAGCCAGACAGGGACCCAGTACTTC. Translated: CASSQTGTQYF.